This TCR beta chain was documented in a study of patients and donors after allogeneic stem cell transplantation. One entry per CDR3 protein, called by TCRdb with MiXCR from the RT-PCR reads. The sample yields roughly 140,000 distinct CDR3 sequences, about 36% seen once. The CDR3 has 16 residues. J lost 4 bases, V lost 6 bases, and 8 bases had no gene match. Germline-derived CDR1 and CDR2 are KGHDR and SFDVKD. V is TRBV24-1 and J is TRBJ1-2; 12 positions match TRBD1. Sequencing was carried out using blood, either unsorted or a sorted T cell fraction (not recorded which). This sequence originates from a human donor who was either an allogeneic HSCT recipient or a stem cell or donor lymphocyte infusion donor (not recorded which). It is not recorded whose cells these are; they may come from a transplant donor. The CDR3 here is CATSNPGTGGSYGYTF. DNA for the CDR3: TGTGCCACCAGTAATCCCGGGACAGGGGGCAGCTATGGCTACACCTTC.